The entry below gives a single T cell receptor (beta chain) sequence along with its context. This record comes from a study of PD-L1 blockade in urothelial cancer. Overall study: Patients arrived having already received 0 to 3 prior chemotherapy regimens.

Repertoires were generated with immunoSEQ multiplex PCR, while TCRdb's copy carries only in-frame clones and drops some. The top ten hold roughly 1.8% of the sample, which has more than 40,000 clones, 82% seen once. With 0 bases removed from V and 5 bases from J, the gap between germline ends came to 8 bases. This CDR3 has 13 residues. Germline CDR1 reads GTSNPN; CDR2 reads SVGIG (reference sequence). Time point of the sample: pretreatment peripheral blood. Patients were diagnosed with urothelial carcinoma, either locally advanced or metastatic. The sequence came from a man over 45 with urothelial cancer. This specimen was PBMCs, taken around atezolizumab (anti-PD-L1) treatment. The V and J genes are TRBV30 and TRBJ1-5, with a possible D match to TRBD1 (5 bases). In DNA form, the CDR3 reads TGTGCCTGGAGTGTTGGAGGGGATCAGCCCCAGCATTTT. Amino acid sequence: CAWSVGGDQPQHF.